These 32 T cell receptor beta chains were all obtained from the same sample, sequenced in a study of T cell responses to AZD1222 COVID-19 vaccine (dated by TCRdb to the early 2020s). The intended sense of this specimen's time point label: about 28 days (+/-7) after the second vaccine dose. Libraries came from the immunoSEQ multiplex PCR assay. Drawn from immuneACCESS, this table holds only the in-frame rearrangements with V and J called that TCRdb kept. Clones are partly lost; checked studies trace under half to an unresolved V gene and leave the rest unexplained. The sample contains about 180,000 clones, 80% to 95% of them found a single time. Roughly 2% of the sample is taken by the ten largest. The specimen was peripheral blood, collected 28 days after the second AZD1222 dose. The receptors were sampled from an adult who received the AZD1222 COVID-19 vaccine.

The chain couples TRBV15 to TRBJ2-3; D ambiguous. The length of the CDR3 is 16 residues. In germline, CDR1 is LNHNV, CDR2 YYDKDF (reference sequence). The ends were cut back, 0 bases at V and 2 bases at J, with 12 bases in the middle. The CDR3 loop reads CATSRDRAFLTDTQYF. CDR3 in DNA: TGTGCCACCAGCAGAGATCGCGCCTTCCTCACAGATACGCAGTATTTT.

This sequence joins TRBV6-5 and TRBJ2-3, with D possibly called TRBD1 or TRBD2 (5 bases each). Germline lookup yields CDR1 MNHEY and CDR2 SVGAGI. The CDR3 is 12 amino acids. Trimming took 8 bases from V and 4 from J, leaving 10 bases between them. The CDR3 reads CASGGRADTQYF. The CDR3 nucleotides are TGTGCCAGCGGGGGTAGGGCAGATACGCAGTATTTT.

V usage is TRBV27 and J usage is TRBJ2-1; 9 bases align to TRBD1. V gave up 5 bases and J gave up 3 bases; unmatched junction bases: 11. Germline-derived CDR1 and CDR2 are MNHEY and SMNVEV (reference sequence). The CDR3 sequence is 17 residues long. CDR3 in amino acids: CASSNLAGTGLYNEQFF. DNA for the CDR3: TGTGCCAGCAGTAACTTGGCCGGGACAGGGCTCTACAATGAGCAGTTCTTC.

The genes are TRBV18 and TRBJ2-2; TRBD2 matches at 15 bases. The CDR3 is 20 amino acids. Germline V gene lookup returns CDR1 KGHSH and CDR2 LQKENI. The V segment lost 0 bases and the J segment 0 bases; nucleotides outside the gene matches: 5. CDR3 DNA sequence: TGTGCCAGCTCACCACCGGGACTAGCGGGGGGCCCAACGAACACCGGGGAGCTGTTTTTT. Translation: CASSPPGLAGGPTNTGELFF.

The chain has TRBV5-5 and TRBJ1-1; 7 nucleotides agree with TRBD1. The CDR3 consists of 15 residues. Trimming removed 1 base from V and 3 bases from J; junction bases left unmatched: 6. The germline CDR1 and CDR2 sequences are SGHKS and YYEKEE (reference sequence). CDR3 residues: CASSLRDSVYTEAFF. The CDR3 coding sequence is TGTGCCAGCAGCTTGAGGGACAGCGTTTACACTGAAGCTTTCTTT.

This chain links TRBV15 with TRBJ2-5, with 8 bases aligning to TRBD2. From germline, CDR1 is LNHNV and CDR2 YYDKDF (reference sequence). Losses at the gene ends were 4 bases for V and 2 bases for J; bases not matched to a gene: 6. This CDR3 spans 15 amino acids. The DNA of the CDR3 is TGTGCCACCAGCATCCGCGGGGGGAGACAAGAGACCCAGTACTTC. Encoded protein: CATSIRGGRQETQYF.

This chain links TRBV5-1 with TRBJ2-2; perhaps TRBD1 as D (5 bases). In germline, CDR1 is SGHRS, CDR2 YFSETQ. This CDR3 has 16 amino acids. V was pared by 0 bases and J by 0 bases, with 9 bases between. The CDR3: CASSLERGSNTGELFF. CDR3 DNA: TGCGCCAGCAGCTTGGAAAGGGGATCGAACACCGGGGAGCTGTTTTTT.

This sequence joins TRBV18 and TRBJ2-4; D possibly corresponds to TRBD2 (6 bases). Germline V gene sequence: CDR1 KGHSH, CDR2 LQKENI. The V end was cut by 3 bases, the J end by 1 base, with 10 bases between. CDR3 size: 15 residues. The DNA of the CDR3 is TGTGCCAGCTCACCCCCGGCGGGGGCCAAAAACATTCAGTACTTC. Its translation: CASSPPAGAKNIQYF.

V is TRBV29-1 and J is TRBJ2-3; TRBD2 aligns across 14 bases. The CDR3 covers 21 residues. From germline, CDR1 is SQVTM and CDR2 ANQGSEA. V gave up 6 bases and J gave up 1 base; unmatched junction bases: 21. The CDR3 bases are TGCAGCGTGGGCCTAGGACTAGCGGGGGGCCGCGCCACCGTGGGCACAGATACGCAGTATTTT. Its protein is CSVGLGLAGGRATVGTDTQYF.

The CDR3 sequence: CASSLTSGRANEQFF. The CDR3, as DNA: TGTGCCAGCAGCTTAACTAGCGGGAGGGCCAATGAGCAGTTCTTC. The J gene is TRBJ2-1, the V gene TRBV7-9; TRBD2 agrees at 13 bases. This CDR3 spans 15 amino acids. The germline V gene encodes CDR1 SEHNR and CDR2 FQNEAQ (reference sequence). V shed 2 bases and J 6 bases; nucleotides not matched to a gene: 1.

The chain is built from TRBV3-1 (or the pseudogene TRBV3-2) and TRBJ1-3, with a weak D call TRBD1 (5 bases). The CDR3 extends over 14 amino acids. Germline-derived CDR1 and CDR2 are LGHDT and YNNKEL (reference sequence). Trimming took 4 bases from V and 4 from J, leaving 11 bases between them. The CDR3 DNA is TGTGCCAGCAGCCCGCGGACAAGCGGAAACACCATATATTTT. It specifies CASSPRTSGNTIYF.

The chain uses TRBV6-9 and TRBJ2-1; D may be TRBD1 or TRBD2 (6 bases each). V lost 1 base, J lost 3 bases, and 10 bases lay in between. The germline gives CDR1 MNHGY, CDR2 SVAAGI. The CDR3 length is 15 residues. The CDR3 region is CASSYYGGLYNEQFF. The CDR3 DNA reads TGTGCCAGCAGTTATTACGGGGGCCTCTACAATGAGCAGTTCTTC.

DNA for the CDR3: TGTGCCAGCAGCGTAGGTAGTAGGGGCCATGGCTACACCTTC. Amino acids: CASSVGSRGHGYTF. The rearrangement links TRBV9 to TRBJ1-2; D possibly corresponds to TRBD1 (5 bases). The CDR3 is made up of 14 amino acids. V was clipped by 0 bases and J by 6 bases, with 12 bases between them. CDR1 is SGDLS, CDR2 YYNGEE, per germline.

This CDR3 is CASSPDSGDRSYEQYF. CDR3 DNA sequence: TGTGCCAGCAGCCCAGATTCGGGGGACAGGTCCTACGAGCAGTACTTC. The gene calls are TRBV2 and TRBJ2-7, with 8 bases matching TRBD1. V lost 6 bases to trimming and J lost 1 base; unmatched junction nucleotides: 11. Germline lookup yields CDR1 SNHLY and CDR2 FYNNEI. The CDR3 length is 16 residues. The complete variable domain, with remaining parts taken from reference TRBV2 and TRBJ2-7, reads EPEVTQTPSHQVTQMGQEVILRCVPISNHLYFYWYRQILGQKVEFLVSFYNNEISEKSEIFDDQFSVERPDGSNFTLKIRSTKLEDSAMYFCASSPDSGDRSYEQYFGPGTRLTVT.

The DNA for the CDR3 is TGTGCCAGCAAGTCGGGCGATGAGCAGTTCTTC. Translation: CASKSGDEQFF. This sequence joins TRBV12-3 or TRBV12-4 and TRBJ2-1; D call uncertain. This CDR3 has 11 residues. Trimming took off 7 bases at V and 8 bases at J, with 9 bases between the two ends.

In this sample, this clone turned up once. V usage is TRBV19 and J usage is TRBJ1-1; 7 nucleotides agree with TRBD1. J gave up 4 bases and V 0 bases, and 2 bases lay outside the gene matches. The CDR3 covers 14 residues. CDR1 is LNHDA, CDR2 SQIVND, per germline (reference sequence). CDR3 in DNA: TGTGCCAGTAGTATAGATACAGGGGTCACTGAAGCTTTCTTT. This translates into CASSIDTGVTEAFF.

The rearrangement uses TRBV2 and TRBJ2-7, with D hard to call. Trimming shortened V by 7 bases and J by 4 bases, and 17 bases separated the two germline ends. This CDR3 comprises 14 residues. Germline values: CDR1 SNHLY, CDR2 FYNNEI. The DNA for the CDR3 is TGTGCCAGCATCTCCACGGGCTCTCAGTACGAGCAGTACTTC. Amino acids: CASISTGSQYEQYF.

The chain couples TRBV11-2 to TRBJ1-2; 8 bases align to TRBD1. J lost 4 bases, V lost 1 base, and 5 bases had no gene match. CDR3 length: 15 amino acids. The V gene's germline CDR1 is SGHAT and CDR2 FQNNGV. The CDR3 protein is CASSLGTGLGYGYTF. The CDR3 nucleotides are TGTGCCAGCAGCTTAGGGACAGGGTTAGGCTATGGCTACACCTTC.

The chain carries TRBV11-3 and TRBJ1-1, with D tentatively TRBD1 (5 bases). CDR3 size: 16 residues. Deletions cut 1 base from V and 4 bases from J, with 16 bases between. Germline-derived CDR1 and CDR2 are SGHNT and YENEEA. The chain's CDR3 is CASSLGRGGGGTEAFF. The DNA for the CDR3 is TGTGCCAGCAGCTTAGGAAGGGGAGGCGGGGGCACTGAAGCTTTCTTT.

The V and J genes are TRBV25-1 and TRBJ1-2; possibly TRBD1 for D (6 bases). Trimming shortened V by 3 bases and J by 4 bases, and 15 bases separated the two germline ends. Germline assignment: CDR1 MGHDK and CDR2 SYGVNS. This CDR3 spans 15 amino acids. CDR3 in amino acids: CASSETNRVGYGYTF. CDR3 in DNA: TGTGCCAGCAGTGAGACTAACAGGGTAGGCTATGGCTACACCTTC.

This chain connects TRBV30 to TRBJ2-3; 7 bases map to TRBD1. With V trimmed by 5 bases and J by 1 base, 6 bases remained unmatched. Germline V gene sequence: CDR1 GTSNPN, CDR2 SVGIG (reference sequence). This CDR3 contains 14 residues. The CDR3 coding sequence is TGTGCCTGGGTCCCGGGACAGCGCACAGATACGCAGTATTTT. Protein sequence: CAWVPGQRTDTQYF.

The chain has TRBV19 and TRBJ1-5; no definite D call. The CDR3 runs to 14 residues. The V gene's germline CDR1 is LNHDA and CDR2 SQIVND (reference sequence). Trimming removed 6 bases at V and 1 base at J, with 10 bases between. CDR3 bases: TGTGCCAGTAGCTTTATGAGAAGCAATCAGCCCCAGCATTTT. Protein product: CASSFMRSNQPQHF.

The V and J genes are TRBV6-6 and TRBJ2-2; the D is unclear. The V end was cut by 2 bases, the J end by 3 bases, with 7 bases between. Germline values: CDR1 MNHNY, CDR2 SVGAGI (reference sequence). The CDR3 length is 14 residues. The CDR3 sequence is CASSYRPDTGELFF. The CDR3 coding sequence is TGTGCCAGCAGTTACCGCCCGGACACCGGGGAGCTGTTTTTT.

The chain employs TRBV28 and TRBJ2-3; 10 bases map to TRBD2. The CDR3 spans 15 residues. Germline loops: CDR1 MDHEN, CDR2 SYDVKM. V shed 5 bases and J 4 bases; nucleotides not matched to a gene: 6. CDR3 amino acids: CASSLPSGSADTQYF. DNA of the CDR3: TGTGCCAGCAGTCTACCTAGCGGGAGTGCAGATACGCAGTATTTT.

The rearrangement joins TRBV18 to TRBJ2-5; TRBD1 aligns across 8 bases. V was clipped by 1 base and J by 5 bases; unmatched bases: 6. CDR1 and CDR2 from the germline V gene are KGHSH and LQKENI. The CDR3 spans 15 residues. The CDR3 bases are TGTGCCAGCTCACCACGGCAGGGGGCTTTGGAGACCCAGTACTTC. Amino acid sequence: CASSPRQGALETQYF.

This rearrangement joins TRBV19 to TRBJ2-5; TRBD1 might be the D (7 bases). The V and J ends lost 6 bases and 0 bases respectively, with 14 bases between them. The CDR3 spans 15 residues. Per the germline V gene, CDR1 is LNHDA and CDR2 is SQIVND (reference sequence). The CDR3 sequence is CASRGQGEDQETQYF. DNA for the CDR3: TGTGCCAGTAGGGGCCAGGGGGAGGACCAAGAGACCCAGTACTTC.

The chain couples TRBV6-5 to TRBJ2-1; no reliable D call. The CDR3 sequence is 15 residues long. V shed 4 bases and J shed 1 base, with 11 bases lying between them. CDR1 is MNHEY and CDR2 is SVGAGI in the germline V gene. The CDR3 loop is CASSSRAPSYNEQFF. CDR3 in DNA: TGTGCCAGCAGTTCCCGGGCCCCATCCTACAATGAGCAGTTCTTC.

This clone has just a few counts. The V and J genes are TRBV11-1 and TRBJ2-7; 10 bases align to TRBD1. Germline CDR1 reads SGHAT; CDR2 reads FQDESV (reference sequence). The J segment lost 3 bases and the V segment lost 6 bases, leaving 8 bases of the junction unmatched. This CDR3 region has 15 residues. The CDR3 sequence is CASRQTGGEYYEQYF. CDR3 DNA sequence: TGTGCCAGCAGGCAGACAGGGGGCGAATACTACGAGCAGTACTTC.

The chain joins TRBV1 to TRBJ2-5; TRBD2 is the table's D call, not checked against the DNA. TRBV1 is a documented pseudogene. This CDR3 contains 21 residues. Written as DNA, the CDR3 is TGCACCAGCAGCCTGACCAGCCAGCCAGGGACTAGCGGGAGGGTGGGGGAGACCCAGTACTTC. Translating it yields CTSSLTSQPGTSGRVGETQYF.

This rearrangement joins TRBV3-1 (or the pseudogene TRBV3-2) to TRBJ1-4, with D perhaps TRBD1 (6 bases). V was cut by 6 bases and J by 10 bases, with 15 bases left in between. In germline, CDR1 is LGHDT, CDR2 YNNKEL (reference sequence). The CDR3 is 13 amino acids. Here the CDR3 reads CASRQGPGGKLFF. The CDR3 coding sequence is TGTGCCAGCAGACAGGGACCGGGTGGAAAACTGTTTTTT.

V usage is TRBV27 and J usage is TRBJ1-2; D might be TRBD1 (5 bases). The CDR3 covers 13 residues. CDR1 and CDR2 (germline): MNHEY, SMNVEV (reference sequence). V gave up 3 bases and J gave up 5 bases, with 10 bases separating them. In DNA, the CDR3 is TGTGCCAGCAGTTTCCAGGGACGGTATGGCTACACCTTC. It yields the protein CASSFQGRYGYTF.

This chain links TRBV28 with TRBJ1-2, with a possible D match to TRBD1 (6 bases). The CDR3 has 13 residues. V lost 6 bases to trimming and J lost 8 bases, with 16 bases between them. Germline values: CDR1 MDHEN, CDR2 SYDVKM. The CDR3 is CASSLRTAVGYTF. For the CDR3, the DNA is TGTGCCAGCAGCCTGCGGACAGCTGTAGGCTACACCTTC.